A selection of T cell receptor beta chains follows, all from one sample in a study of OX40 agonist ivuxolimab in advanced cancers. Libraries were prepared by immunoSEQ multiplex PCR; TCRdb keeps only in-frame clonotypes and omits some of them. The table records about 73,000 clones, approximately 86% of them present only once. The sequenced sample was CD4+ or CD8+ T cells sorted from blood, obtained in a trial of the OX40 agonist ivuxolimab. The receptor set was obtained from an adult with an advanced solid tumor such as melanoma, head and neck, liver or kidney cancer. Each CDR3 is given with its conserved first and last residue. D genes are given only for firm matches. Part of the rows lack a size; the others show once, few, many or a class for expanded clones.

size: NA; V: TRBV30; D: TRBD2; J: TRBJ2-2; CDR3: CAWSGRGRAGELFF; DNA: TGTGCCTGGAGCGGGAGGGGAAGGGCCGGGGAGCTGTTTTTT
size: NA; V: TRBV5-1; D: TRBD2; J: TRBJ2-1; CDR3: CASTRLAGVQEQFF; DNA: TGCGCCAGCACTCGACTAGCGGGAGTACAGGAGCAGTTCTTC
size: NA; V: TRBV11-3; D: NA; J: TRBJ2-3; CDR3: CASSLRGYTDTQYF; DNA: TGTGCCAGCAGCTTGAGAGGTTACACAGATACGCAGTATTTT
size: NA; V: TRBV15; D: NA; J: TRBJ2-5; CDR3: CATSRDLRRGQETQYF; DNA: TGTGCCACCAGCAGAGACCTACGTAGGGGCCAAGAGACCCAGTACTTC
size: NA; V: TRBV28; D: NA; J: TRBJ1-2; CDR3: CASRRDHGYTF; DNA: TGTGCCAGCCGTCGGGACCATGGCTACACCTTC
size: few; V: TRBV30; D: NA; J: TRBJ1-2; CDR3: CAWSAGHIYGYTF; DNA: TGTGCCTGGAGTGCGGGACACATTTATGGCTACACCTTC
size: NA; V: TRBV6-1; D: NA; J: TRBJ1-6; CDR3: CASSDPGWGNSPLHF; DNA: TGTGCCAGCAGTGACCCCGGGTGGGGGAATTCACCCCTCCACTTT
size: NA; V: TRBV7-2; D: TRBD1; J: TRBJ1-1; CDR3: CASSLAGGFGTEAFF; DNA: TGTGCCAGCAGCTTAGCAGGGGGCTTCGGCACTGAAGCTTTCTTT
size: NA; V: TRBV28; D: TRBD1; J: TRBJ2-7; CDR3: CASSSPGQGPYEQYF; DNA: TGTGCCAGCAGTTCCCCGGGACAGGGACCCTACGAGCAGTACTTC
size: NA; V: TRBV5-1; D: NA; J: TRBJ1-1; CDR3: CASSFDQDTEAFF; DNA: TGCGCCAGCAGCTTTGACCAAGACACTGAAGCTTTCTTT
size: once; V: TRBV30; D: NA; J: TRBJ1-2; CDR3: CAWSVPGQPGARGYTF; DNA: TGTGCCTGGAGTGTCCCGGGGCAGCCGGGAGCCCGTGGCTACACCTTC
size: NA; V: TRBV5-1; D: NA; J: TRBJ1-2; CDR3: CASRITEVYGYTF; DNA: TGCGCCAGCAGAATAACGGAAGTTTATGGCTACACCTTC
size: NA; V: TRBV11-2; D: TRBD1; J: TRBJ1-2; CDR3: CASSSGQGRSYGYTF; DNA: TGTGCCAGCAGCTCCGGACAGGGCAGGAGCTATGGCTACACCTTC
size: NA; V: TRBV5-1; D: NA; J: TRBJ2-1; CDR3: CASSLSLAGYNEQFF; DNA: TGCGCCAGCAGCTTGAGTCTAGCTGGGTACAATGAGCAGTTCTTC
size: NA; V: TRBV28; D: TRBD1; J: TRBJ1-6; CDR3: CASSLVGQGAQNSPLHF; DNA: TGTGCCAGCAGTTTGGTAGGGCAGGGGGCGCAGAATTCACCCCTCCACTTT
size: few; V: TRBV2; D: NA; J: TRBJ2-2; CDR3: CASRGNTGELFF; DNA: TGTGCCAGCAGGGGGAACACCGGGGAGCTGTTTTTT
size: NA; V: TRBV20-1; D: NA; J: TRBJ2-3; CDR3: CSAEADTQYF; DNA: TGCAGTGCCGAGGCCGATACGCAGTATTTT
size: NA; V: TRBV4-1; D: NA; J: TRBJ1-2; CDR3: CASSQDHGEGGYGYTF; DNA: TGCGCCAGCAGCCAAGATCACGGGGAGGGAGGCTATGGCTACACCTTC
size: NA; V: TRBV5-1; D: NA; J: TRBJ2-5; CDR3: CASSPGPGETQYF; DNA: TGCGCCAGCAGCCCGGGGCCGGGCGAGACCCAGTACTTC
size: NA; V: TRBV7-8; D: NA; J: TRBJ1-3; CDR3: CASSSGTGYSGNTIYF; DNA: TGTGCCAGCAGCTCCGGGACGGGATACTCTGGAAACACCATATATTTT
size: once; V: TRBV9; D: NA; J: TRBJ2-2; CDR3: CASSVQDGRTGELFF; DNA: TGTGCCAGCAGCGTACAAGACGGTAGGACCGGGGAGCTGTTTTTT
size: NA; V: TRBV6-1; D: NA; J: TRBJ2-7; CDR3: CAISQGYEQYF; DNA: TGTGCCATATCCCAGGGCTACGAGCAGTACTTC
size: once; V: TRBV7-3; D: NA; J: TRBJ1-1; CDR3: CASSLMGGRGSSEAFF; DNA: TGTGCCAGCAGCTTAATGGGTGGCAGGGGATCCAGTGAAGCTTTCTTT
size: few; V: TRBV7-3; D: NA; J: TRBJ1-1; CDR3: CASSLTNSNTEAFF; DNA: TGTGCCAGCAGCTTAACCAATTCCAACACTGAAGCTTTCTTT
size: NA; V: TRBV11-2; D: NA; J: TRBJ1-1; CDR3: CASSVTRFAEAFF; DNA: TGTGCCAGCAGCGTGACCAGGTTCGCTGAAGCTTTCTTT
size: NA; V: TRBV18; D: NA; J: TRBJ2-2; CDR3: CASSPWDSTGELFF; DNA: TGTGCCAGCTCACCATGGGATTCTACCGGGGAGCTGTTTTTT
size: NA; V: TRBV4-3; D: TRBD2; J: TRBJ2-5; CDR3: CASSPDLGRGGAVMAQYF; DNA: TGCGCCAGCAGCCCGGATTTGGGGCGCGGGGGTGCAGTCATGGCCCAGTACTTC
size: once; V: TRBV6-1; D: NA; J: TRBJ2-7; CDR3: CASSEGGPYEQYF; DNA: TGTGCCAGCAGTGAGGGGGGACCTTACGAGCAGTACTTC
size: NA; V: TRBV12-1; D: NA; J: TRBJ2-7; CDR3: CASRNWGGWPSYEQYF; DNA: TGTGCCAGCAGGAATTGGGGGGGCTGGCCCTCCTACGAGCAGTACTTC
size: NA; V: TRBV27; D: NA; J: TRBJ2-2; CDR3: CASSRITAANTGELFF; DNA: TGTGCCAGCAGTCGGATTACAGCAGCGAACACCGGGGAGCTGTTTTTT
size: NA; V: TRBV6-6; D: NA; J: TRBJ2-7; CDR3: CASSYGTGTYEQYF; DNA: TGTGCCAGCAGTTACGGGACGGGCACCTACGAGCAGTACTTC
size: NA; V: TRBV27; D: TRBD2; J: TRBJ2-1; CDR3: CASSRPRGGDDEQFF; DNA: TGTGCCAGCAGCCGACCCCGGGGGGGGGATGATGAGCAGTTCTTC
size: NA; V: TRBV9; D: NA; J: TRBJ2-5; CDR3: CASSRGGELETQYF; DNA: TGTGCCAGCAGCCGTGGGGGTGAGCTGGAGACCCAGTACTTC
size: NA; V: TRBV5-8; D: NA; J: TRBJ2-1; CDR3: CASTTGTQSYNEQFF; DNA: TGTGCCAGCACCACCGGGACCCAATCCTACAATGAGCAGTTCTTC
size: NA; V: TRBV30; D: NA; J: TRBJ1-4; CDR3: CAWSVLDNEKLFF; DNA: TGTGCCTGGAGTGTACTGGATAATGAAAAACTGTTTTTT
size: once; V: TRBV7-9; D: TRBD1; J: TRBJ1-2; CDR3: CASSGTGGLGYGYTF; DNA: TGTGCCAGCAGTGGGACAGGGGGCCTGGGCTATGGCTACACCTTC
size: NA; V: TRBV6-5; D: TRBD1; J: TRBJ2-7; CDR3: CASSNRQGAYEQYF; DNA: TGTGCCAGCAGTAACCGACAGGGCGCCTACGAGCAGTACTTC
size: NA; V: TRBV28; D: TRBD1; J: TRBJ1-1; CDR3: CASSLATGGWDTEAFF; DNA: TGTGCCAGCAGTTTGGCTACAGGGGGCTGGGACACTGAAGCTTTCTTT
size: NA; V: TRBV5-1; D: TRBD1; J: TRBJ2-2; CDR3: CASSSDQGAGELFF; DNA: TGCGCCAGCAGCTCGGACCAGGGGGCCGGGGAGCTGTTTTTT
size: NA; V: TRBV5-6; D: NA; J: TRBJ1-4; CDR3: CASSSGPGVTNEKLFF; DNA: TGTGCCAGCAGTTCAGGACCTGGAGTAACTAATGAAAAACTGTTTTTT
size: once; V: TRBV7-8; D: TRBD2; J: TRBJ2-7; CDR3: CASSPRGWSGSPHEQYF; DNA: TGTGCCAGCAGCCCCCGGGGATGGAGCGGGAGTCCCCACGAGCAGTACTTC
size: NA; V: TRBV7-8; D: NA; J: TRBJ1-1; CDR3: CASSSPRTQGRAEAFF; DNA: TGTGCCAGCAGCTCGCCAAGGACTCAGGGTAGGGCTGAAGCTTTCTTT
size: NA; V: TRBV4-3; D: TRBD1; J: TRBJ1-2; CDR3: CASSQARQGDYGYTF; DNA: TGCGCCAGCAGCCAAGCCCGACAGGGAGACTATGGCTACACCTTC
size: NA; V: TRBV28; D: NA; J: TRBJ2-7; CDR3: CASSSRPRGGEYF; DNA: TGTGCCAGCAGTTCCAGACCCAGAGGGGGAGAGTACTTC
size: NA; V: TRBV7-2; D: NA; J: TRBJ1-1; CDR3: CASSLVTMNTEAFF; DNA: TGTGCCAGCAGCTTAGTCACCATGAACACTGAAGCTTTCTTT
size: NA; V: TRBV18; D: NA; J: TRBJ1-5; CDR3: CASSLLGNQPQHF; DNA: TGTGCCAGCTCCCTCCTGGGGAATCAGCCCCAGCATTTT
size: NA; V: TRBV28; D: NA; J: TRBJ2-1; CDR3: CASSLYASREGPNEQFF; DNA: TGTGCCAGCAGTTTATATGCTTCGAGAGAGGGACCCAATGAGCAGTTCTTC
size: NA; V: TRBV30; D: NA; J: TRBJ1-5; CDR3: CAWGGPGRNQPQHF; DNA: TGTGCCTGGGGAGGCCCAGGGCGCAATCAGCCCCAGCATTTT
size: NA; V: TRBV5-4; D: NA; J: TRBJ2-7; CDR3: CASSLGRAEQYF; DNA: TGTGCCAGCAGCTTGGGCCGGGCCGAGCAGTACTTC
size: NA; V: TRBV5-4; D: NA; J: TRBJ1-1; CDR3: CASSSPGGTNTEAFF; DNA: TGTGCCAGCAGCTCTCCGGGGGGTACGAACACTGAAGCTTTCTTT
size: few; V: TRBV6-5; D: NA; J: TRBJ1-6; CDR3: CASSYAALYSPLHF; DNA: TGTGCCAGCAGTTACGCAGCGCTCTATTCACCCCTCCACTTT
size: NA; V: TRBV29-1; D: NA; J: TRBJ2-1; CDR3: CSVDLDSSYNEQFF; DNA: TGCAGCGTTGACCTCGACAGCTCCTACAATGAGCAGTTCTTC